This passage covers 19 T cell receptor beta chains from one sample sequenced in a study of T cell responses to AZD1222 COVID-19 vaccine (dated by TCRdb to the early 2020s). This specimen's time point label, per the study, means: baseline before first vaccination. The method was the immunoSEQ multiplex PCR assay. What TCRdb holds here is the immuneACCESS table cut down to in-frame rearrangements. Part of the clones is not present; checked against another copy, under half of the missing clones reflect an unresolved V gene, and the others are unexplained. The sample has 140,000 to 150,000 clones on record, around 93% of them singletons. The ten largest clones capture under 10% of the sample. The sample was peripheral blood, taken on day 0 of AZD1222 vaccination. The receptors shown here come from an adult in good health.

The chain joins TRBV5-1 to TRBJ2-3, with D unclear. Looked up from germline, CDR1 is SGHRS and CDR2 is YFSETQ. The CDR3 extends over 14 amino acids. V was clipped by 4 bases and J by 6 bases, with 15 bases between them. The CDR3 DNA reads TGCGCCAGCAGCGGTTGGGCGAACGGGGATACGCAGTATTTT. Translated, it gives CASSGWANGDTQYF.

The chain's CDR3 is CASSQSPISGGPYEQYF. The CDR3 bases are TGCGCCAGCAGCCAATCCCCAATTTCCGGGGGACCCTACGAGCAGTACTTC. The rearrangement uses TRBV4-1 and TRBJ2-7; D may be TRBD2 (6 bases). Germline loops: CDR1 MGHRA, CDR2 YSYEKL. This CDR3 has 17 amino acids. V was shortened by 2 bases and J by 2 bases, with 19 bases between the two germline ends.

This clone was seen once. CDR3 residues: CASSPVAQYSPRENTEAFF. CDR3 bases: TGTGCCAGCTCACCAGTCGCTCAATATAGTCCCAGGGAGAACACTGAAGCTTTCTTT. The chain recombines TRBV18 with TRBJ1-1, with a tentative D call TRBD1 (5 bases). Germline lookup yields CDR1 KGHSH and CDR2 LQKENI. With 2 bases removed from V and 1 base from J, the gap between germline ends came to 23 bases. CDR3 length: 19 amino acids.

With regard to this clone: This same CDR3 is encoded by further DNA sequences in the sample. The rearrangement joins TRBV9 to TRBJ2-7; 9 bases align to TRBD1. The germline CDR1 and CDR2 sequences are SGDLS and YYNGEE. Trimming removed 0 bases from V and 1 base from J; junction bases left unmatched: 2. This CDR3 region has 15 residues. The CDR3 protein is CASSVGGQGSYEQYF. The CDR3 region has the DNA TGTGCCAGCAGCGTAGGTGGACAGGGGTCCTACGAGCAGTACTTC.

This clone was counted a few times. One end of the junction varies from germline; a read error may be responsible. V and J are TRBV7-3 and TRBJ2-2; the D is unclear. The CDR3 has 15 residues. Germline assignment: CDR1 SGHTA and CDR2 FQGTGA. The CDR3 sequence: CASSLTYGNSGELFF. The CDR3 region has the DNA TGTGCCAGCAGCTTAACGTATGGGAACTCCGGGGAGCTGTTTTTT.

J is TRBJ1-5 and V is TRBV23-1, with 8 bases that match TRBD1. Being an ORF, TRBV23-1 has a function that is uncertain. This CDR3 comprises 16 residues. V gave up 5 bases and J gave up 0 bases; unmatched junction bases: 6. CDR3 residues: CASSRTGIHSNQPQHF. The CDR3 nucleotides are TGCGCCAGCAGTAGGACAGGGATTCATAGCAATCAGCCCCAGCATTTT.

The V and J genes are TRBV7-9 and TRBJ1-2, with D possibly being TRBD1 (5 bases). Trimming cost V 8 bases and J 4 bases, with 11 bases left between them. The CDR3 covers 12 residues. From germline, CDR1 is SEHNR and CDR2 FQNEAQ (reference sequence). The CDR3 DNA follows: TGTGCCAGCTCCTTGACAGTCTATGGCTACACCTTC. Translation: CASSLTVYGYTF.

In DNA, the CDR3 is TGTGCCAGCAGGGGCTTTATAGCGGATTCCTACAATGAGCAGTTCTTC. As protein: CASRGFIADSYNEQFF. The rearrangement links TRBV2 to TRBJ2-1, with a tentative D call TRBD2 (6 bases). Germline CDR1 is SNHLY and CDR2 is FYNNEI. The CDR3 loop spans 16 amino acids. Trimming took 6 bases from V and 1 from J, leaving 16 bases between them.

The genes are TRBV5-1 and TRBJ2-3; 8 nucleotides agree with TRBD1. The V and J ends lost 5 bases and 1 base, in that order; junction bases with no gene match: 15. Per germline, CDR1 SGHRS and CDR2 YFSETQ. This CDR3 has 18 residues. The DNA for the CDR3 is TGCGCCAGCAGGAGGAAGACAGGGGAATCCCTAGGCACAGATACGCAGTATTTT. Its protein is CASRRKTGESLGTDTQYF.

The chain combines TRBV7-3 with TRBJ1-1; a possible D gene is TRBD1 (5 bases). Trimming stripped 5 bases from V and 0 bases from J, with 7 bases between. The germline gives CDR1 SGHTA, CDR2 FQGTGA. The CDR3 has 13 residues. The CDR3 DNA is TGTGCCAGCAGCCCGGACATGAACACTGAAGCTTTCTTT. Protein product: CASSPDMNTEAFF.

V gene TRBV14 combines with J gene TRBJ2-2; D unclear. The CDR3 loop spans 13 amino acids. Trimming took 1 base from V and 7 from J, leaving 7 bases between them. Germline V CDR1 and CDR2: SGHDN, FVKESK. The DNA for the CDR3 is TGTGCCAGCAGCCAAGTTTCGGACGGGGAGCTGTTTTTT. It is translated as CASSQVSDGELFF.

This chain connects TRBV9 to TRBJ1-6; perhaps TRBD1 as D (6 bases). Trimming removed 2 bases from V and 14 bases from J, with 20 bases in between. The CDR3 covers 15 residues. Germline assignment: CDR1 SGDLS and CDR2 YYNGEE. CDR3 residues: CASSVGGIPPETLHF. The CDR3, as DNA: TGTGCCAGCAGCGTGGGGGGCATACCCCCAGAAACCCTCCACTTT.

The rearrangement links TRBV7-8 to TRBJ2-3; 9 bases match TRBD2. CDR3 size: 14 residues. Germline assignment: CDR1 SGHVS and CDR2 FQNEAQ. Trimming took 6 bases from V and 6 from J; bases not matched to a gene: 7. The CDR3 loop reads CASRGRGGQDTQYF. The CDR3 nucleotides read TGTGCCAGCAGAGGGCGGGGGGGACAGGATACGCAGTATTTT.

The chain recombines TRBV27 with TRBJ1-1; D gene uncertain. Germline assignment: CDR1 MNHEY and CDR2 SMNVEV (reference sequence). The V gene lost 4 bases and the J gene lost 4 bases, with 22 bases spanning the gap. CDR3 size: 17 residues. As DNA, the CDR3 is TGTGCCAGCAGTTATTCAGGAAGGCAATTTGTGAGCACTGAAGCTTTCTTT. Its protein product is CASSYSGRQFVSTEAFF.

This rearrangement joins TRBV9 to TRBJ2-3, with D tentatively TRBD2 (5 bases). Trimming took off 0 bases at V and 6 bases at J, with 14 bases between the two ends. The germline V gene has CDR1 SGDLS and CDR2 YYNGEE. The CDR3 length is 15 residues. The CDR3, as DNA: TGTGCCAGCAGCGTAGATGTGGCTAGCAGGGATACGCAGTATTTT. This gives the protein CASSVDVASRDTQYF. Looking up the rest from reference TRBV9 and TRBJ2-3 gives the full variable domain: DSGVTQTPKHLITATGQRVTLRCSPRSGDLSVYWYQQSLDQGLQFLIQYYNGEERAKGNILERFSAQQFPDLHSELNLSSLELGDSALYFCASSVDVASRDTQYFGPGTRLTVL.

The genes are TRBV11-3 and TRBJ1-1, with D unresolved. CDR1 is SGHNT, CDR2 YENEEA, per germline. V was pared by 0 bases and J by 1 base, with 3 bases between. The CDR3 totals 13 residues. CDR3 DNA: TGTGCCAGCAGCTTAGAGCGGAACACTGAAGCTTTCTTT. Translated: CASSLERNTEAFF.

This chain connects TRBV27 to TRBJ1-6; TRBD1 aligns across 9 bases. Germline V gene data show CDR1 as MNHEY and CDR2 as SMNVEV (reference sequence). Trimming took 8 bases from V and 6 from J; bases not matched to a gene: 2. The CDR3 is 13 amino acids. CDR3: CASGDRANSPLHF. CDR3 in DNA: TGTGCCAGCGGGGACAGGGCTAATTCACCCCTCCACTTT.

V usage is TRBV12-3 or TRBV12-4 and J usage is TRBJ1-5; perhaps TRBD1 as D (5 bases). This CDR3 has 13 amino acids. Trimming took 6 bases from V and 7 from J, leaving 13 bases between them. The chain's CDR3 is CASRGEGGQPQHF. CDR3 DNA: TGTGCCAGCAGAGGGGAGGGCGGACAGCCCCAGCATTTT.

The table lists this clone with a count of one. This chain connects TRBV5-1 to TRBJ2-3; possible D gene TRBD2, 6 bases. CDR1 is SGHRS and CDR2 is YFSETQ in the germline V gene. V dropped 0 bases and J dropped 1 base, with 9 bases sitting between them. This CDR3 comprises 15 residues. CDR3 bases: TGCGCCAGCAGCTTGGAGGGACTCCGCACAGATACGCAGTATTTT. This gives the protein CASSLEGLRTDTQYF.